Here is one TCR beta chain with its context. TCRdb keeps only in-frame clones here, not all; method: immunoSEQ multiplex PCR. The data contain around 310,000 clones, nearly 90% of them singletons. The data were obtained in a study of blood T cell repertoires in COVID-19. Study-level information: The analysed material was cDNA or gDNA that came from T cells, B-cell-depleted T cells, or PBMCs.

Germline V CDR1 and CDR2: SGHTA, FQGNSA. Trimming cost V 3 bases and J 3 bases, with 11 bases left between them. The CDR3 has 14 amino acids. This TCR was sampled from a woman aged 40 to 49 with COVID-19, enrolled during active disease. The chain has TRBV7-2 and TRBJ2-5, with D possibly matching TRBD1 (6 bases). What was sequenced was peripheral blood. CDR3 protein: CASSLGTRKETQYF. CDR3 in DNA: TGTGCCAGCAGCTTGGGGACAAGAAAAGAGACCCAGTACTTC.